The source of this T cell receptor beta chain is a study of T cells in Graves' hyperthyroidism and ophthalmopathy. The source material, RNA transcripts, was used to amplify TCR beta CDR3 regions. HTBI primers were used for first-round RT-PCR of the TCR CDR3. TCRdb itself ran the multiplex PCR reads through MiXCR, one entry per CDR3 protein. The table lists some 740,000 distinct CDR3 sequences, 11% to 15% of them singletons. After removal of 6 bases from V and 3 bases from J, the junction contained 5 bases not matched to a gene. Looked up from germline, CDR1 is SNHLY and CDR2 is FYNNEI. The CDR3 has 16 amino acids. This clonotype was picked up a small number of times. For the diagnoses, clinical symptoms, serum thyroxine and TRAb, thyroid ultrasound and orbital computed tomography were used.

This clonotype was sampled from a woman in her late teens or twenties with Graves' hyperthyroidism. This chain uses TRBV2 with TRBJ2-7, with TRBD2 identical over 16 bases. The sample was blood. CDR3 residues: CASSAGLAGGYYEQYF. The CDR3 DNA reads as TGTGCCAGCAGCGCGGGACTAGCGGGAGGGTACTACGAGCAGTACTTC.